These 27 T cell receptor beta chains were sequenced from one sample in a study of blood T cell repertoires in COVID-19 (TCRdb year 2020). The library came from the immunoSEQ multiplex PCR assay. What TCRdb holds here is the immuneACCESS table cut down to in-frame rearrangements. Part of the clones is not present; checked against another copy, under half of the missing clones reflect an unresolved V gene, and the others are unexplained. The sample data list 90,000 to 120,000 clones, and about four fifths of these were observed just once. The ten largest make up roughly 3.3% of the sample. Sequencing was performed on peripheral blood. These receptors were collected from an elderly woman with active or convalescent COVID-19.

The V call is TRBV4-1, the J call TRBJ2-7, with D uncertain. CDR1 is MGHRA, CDR2 YSYEKL, per germline. The CDR3 loop spans 16 amino acids. Trimming cost V 3 bases and J 1 base, with 16 bases left between them. The CDR3 bases are TGCGCCAGCAGCCAGCGAATTCAGGCAGGATCCTACGAGCAGTACTTC. Its translation: CASSQRIQAGSYEQYF.

The table lists this clone with a count of one. This rearrangement joins TRBV5-1 to TRBJ2-7; D perhaps matches TRBD1 (5 bases). Germline lookup yields CDR1 SGHRS and CDR2 YFSETQ. CDR3 length: 12 amino acids. V dropped 0 bases and J dropped 6 bases, with 7 bases sitting between them. Here the CDR3 DNA reads TGCGCCAGCAGCTTGGGGGGCCTCGAGCAGTACTTC. As protein: CASSLGGLEQYF.

This sequence joins TRBV28 and TRBJ1-2; D is ambiguous. Trimming pared 6 bases from V and 0 bases from J, leaving 11 bases between. Germline V gives CDR1 MDHEN, CDR2 SYDVKM. This CDR3 contains 14 residues. CDR3 bases: TGTGCCAGCAGACTATCTGAGCCTAACTATGGCTACACCTTC. This translates into CASRLSEPNYGYTF.

The rearrangement joins TRBV7-2 to TRBJ1-3, with 8 bases that match TRBD1. Losses at the gene ends were 5 bases for V and 3 bases for J; bases not matched to a gene: 9. The germline V gene encodes CDR1 SGHTA and CDR2 FQGNSA. The CDR3 sequence is 16 residues long. This CDR3 reads CASSTRTGLGGNTIYF. As DNA, the CDR3 is TGTGCCAGCAGCACGAGGACAGGGTTGGGTGGAAACACCATATATTTT.

The chain recombines TRBV6-5 with TRBJ1-2, with D uncertain. CDR1 is MNHEY and CDR2 is SVGAGI in the germline V gene. Trimming removed 10 bases at V and 4 bases at J, with 13 bases between. There are 12 residues in the CDR3. Here the CDR3 DNA reads TGTGCCACACACGCAGGCCGCTATGGCTACACCTTC. This translates into CATHAGRYGYTF.

The gene calls are TRBV11-1 and TRBJ2-5; the D gene is possibly TRBD1 (5 bases). The germline V and J ends were trimmed by 5 bases and 5 bases, with 12 bases remaining between them. This CDR3 has 13 amino acids. CDR1 and CDR2 from the germline V gene are SGHAT and FQDESV (reference sequence). CDR3 in amino acids: CASSTQVRETQYF. Here the CDR3 DNA reads TGTGCCAGCAGCACACAGGTGCGGGAGACCCAGTACTTC.

This chain joins TRBV28 and TRBJ1-5, with a possible D match to TRBD1 (6 bases). V gave up 6 bases and J gave up 0 bases, with 18 bases separating them. This CDR3 is built from 17 residues. The V gene's germline CDR1 is MDHEN and CDR2 SYDVKM. The CDR3 loop reads CASSQPPRQASNQPQHF. The CDR3 DNA follows: TGTGCCAGCAGCCAACCCCCCCGACAGGCTAGCAATCAGCCCCAGCATTTT.

The chain is built from TRBV11-2 and TRBJ2-4; 7 positions match TRBD1. J lost 8 bases, V lost 8 bases, and 18 bases had no gene match. Germline V lookup: CDR1 SGHAT, CDR2 FQNNGV. CDR3 length: 16 residues. DNA of the CDR3: TGTGCCAGCCACAATCTTGGACAGGCAGTGGGGGACATTCAGTACTTC. Its translation: CASHNLGQAVGDIQYF.

V is TRBV6-1 and J is TRBJ1-3, with TRBD1 identical over 9 bases. Germline V CDR1 and CDR2: MNHNS, SASEGT. This CDR3 spans 16 amino acids. The trim removed 3 bases at V and 2 bases at J, leaving 5 bases unmatched. The CDR3 protein is CASSEDRGGPGNTIYF. CDR3 bases: TGTGCCAGCAGTGAGGACAGGGGAGGACCTGGAAACACCATATATTTT.

This rearrangement joins TRBV9 to TRBJ1-2; D may be TRBD1 (6 bases). Germline V gene data show CDR1 as SGDLS and CDR2 as YYNGEE. The CDR3 sequence is 16 residues long. V was cut by 2 bases and J by 3 bases, with 17 bases left in between. The CDR3, as DNA: TGTGCCAGCAGCGTCCGTTCCGGCAGGGGCGACTATGGCTACACCTTC. This codes for CASSVRSGRGDYGYTF.

A remark on this clone: Germline is not matched at one junction end, which may reflect a read error. The V gene is TRBV6-5, the J gene TRBJ1-2, with 9 positions matching TRBD1. The CDR3 has 14 residues. The germline V gene encodes CDR1 MNHEY and CDR2 SVGAGI. The CDR3 loop reads CAGRNPNRGQSYTF. The CDR3 nucleotides are TGTGCCGGCAGGAACCCTAACAGGGGGCAAAGCTACACCTTC.

The CDR3 here is CATSSGTSGYEQYF. The CDR3 DNA follows: TGTGCCACCAGCAGTGGGACTAGCGGGTACGAGCAGTACTTC. The V gene is TRBV15, the J gene TRBJ2-7, with 12 positions matching TRBD2. CDR1 is LNHNV and CDR2 is YYDKDF in the germline V gene (reference sequence). The V gene end was trimmed by 3 bases and the J gene end by 4 bases; junction bases not matched to a gene: 1. The length of the CDR3 is 14 residues.

This clone was found a few times. This chain connects TRBV28 to TRBJ2-7; 7 positions agree with TRBD1. There are 15 residues in the CDR3. CDR1 MDHEN and CDR2 SYDVKM come from the germline V gene. The V segment lost 6 bases and the J segment 3 bases; nucleotides outside the gene matches: 11. CDR3 protein: CASSRDSGKVYEQYF. As DNA, the CDR3 is TGTGCCAGCAGCCGGGACAGTGGGAAAGTCTACGAGCAGTACTTC. Together with reference TRBV28 and TRBJ2-7, the CDR3 gives the full variable domain: DVKVTQSSRYLVKRTGEKVFLECVQDMDHENMFWYRQDPGLGLRLIYFSYDVKMKEKGDIPEGYSVSREKKERFSLILESASTNQTSMYLCASSRDSGKVYEQYFGPGTRLTVT.

The chain links TRBV7-2 to TRBJ2-2; D is ambiguous. Germline V gene sequence: CDR1 SGHTA, CDR2 FQGNSA. Trimming cost V 5 bases and J 10 bases, with 20 bases left between them. This CDR3 region has 15 residues. CDR3 sequence (DNA): TGTGCCAGCAGCAAGGAGTATTCGGTAGTGCCGGAGCTGTTTTTT. Its translation is CASSKEYSVVPELFF.

The chain has TRBV7-6 and TRBJ2-3, with 9 bases aligning to TRBD1. Looked up from germline, CDR1 is SGHVS and CDR2 is FNYEAQ. The V gene end was trimmed by 5 bases and the J gene end by 1 base; junction bases not matched to a gene: 7. The CDR3 extends over 16 amino acids. The CDR3 sequence is CASSLVQGAGTDTQYF. CDR3 DNA sequence: TGTGCCAGCAGCCTAGTACAGGGGGCGGGCACAGATACGCAGTATTTT.

This chain uses TRBV5-1 with TRBJ1-4, with 8 bases lining up with TRBD1. From germline, CDR1 is SGHRS and CDR2 YFSETQ. With 0 bases clipped from V and 6 bases from J, the junction kept 7 bases outside the gene matches. The CDR3 contains 16 residues. CDR3 sequence: CASSLGDRGDHEKLFF. The DNA for the CDR3 is TGCGCCAGCAGCTTGGGCGACAGGGGCGATCATGAAAAACTGTTTTTT.

This chain connects TRBV5-1 to TRBJ2-2; the D gene is possibly TRBD1 (5 bases). The V gene lost 0 bases and the J gene lost 5 bases, with 11 bases spanning the gap. CDR3 length: 15 residues. Germline assignment: CDR1 SGHRS and CDR2 YFSETQ. The CDR3 region has the DNA TGCGCCAGCAGCTTGGCAATAGGGGTTACCGGGGAGCTGTTTTTT. Translating gives CASSLAIGVTGELFF. Full variable domain (missing parts from reference TRBV5-1 and TRBJ2-2): KAGVTQTPRYLIKTRGQQVTLSCSPISGHRSVSWYQQTPGQGLQFLFEYFSETQRNKGNFPGRFSGRQFSNSRSEMNVSTLELGDSALYLCASSLAIGVTGELFFGEGSRLTVL.

Only a few counts were recorded for this clone. The V call is TRBV28, the J call TRBJ1-2, with D perhaps TRBD1 (5 bases). Trimming took off 7 bases at V and 4 bases at J, with 19 bases between the two ends. The length of the CDR3 is 15 residues. CDR1 and CDR2 (germline): MDHEN, SYDVKM. This chain's CDR3 is CASKTQGRVGYGYTF. As DNA, the CDR3 is TGTGCCAGCAAGACCCAGGGCAGGGTAGGCTATGGCTACACCTTC.

This chain links TRBV6-5 with TRBJ1-2; maybe TRBD1 (6 bases). Germline CDR1 MNHEY, CDR2 SVGAGI. V was shortened by 0 bases and J by 4 bases, with 9 bases between the two germline ends. The CDR3 contains 14 residues. CDR3: CASSYSGQLYGYTF. CDR3 nucleotides: TGTGCCAGCAGTTACTCCGGACAGCTCTATGGCTACACCTTC.

The chain couples TRBV2 to TRBJ1-1; D is possibly TRBD1 (6 bases). Germline values: CDR1 SNHLY, CDR2 FYNNEI. The CDR3 spans 15 residues. The V end was cut by 10 bases, the J end by 0 bases, with 18 bases between. CDR3 protein: CATRQVITLNTEAFF. CDR3 DNA sequence: TGTGCCACACGACAGGTAATAACCTTGAACACTGAAGCTTTCTTT.

The V call is TRBV15, the J call TRBJ1-1; D is uncertain. Germline V CDR1 and CDR2: LNHNV, YYDKDF (reference sequence). CDR3 size: 13 residues. The V gene lost 3 bases and the J gene lost 11 bases, with 16 bases spanning the gap. The CDR3, as DNA: TGTGCCACCAGCAGGGGTCTTTCTGAGCGGGCTTTCTTT. Residues: CATSRGLSERAFF.

The chain has TRBV19 and TRBJ1-6; the D gene is possibly TRBD1 (6 bases). The germline V gene encodes CDR1 LNHDA and CDR2 SQIVND (reference sequence). This CDR3 is 15 amino acids long. Trimming took off 4 bases at V and 10 bases at J, with 17 bases between the two ends. The CDR3 DNA reads as TGTGCCAGTAGTAAAAGCCGGACAGTAGGATCACCCCTCCACTTT. Translation: CASSKSRTVGSPLHF.

The chain recombines TRBV28 with TRBJ1-1; TRBD1 matches 10 bases. Germline V gives CDR1 MDHEN, CDR2 SYDVKM. J was trimmed by 2 bases and V by 11 bases; bases with no gene match: 20. This CDR3 contains 18 residues. This chain's CDR3 is CAAAPLNPGQGPNTEAFF. Here the CDR3 DNA reads TGTGCCGCAGCCCCGCTTAATCCGGGACAGGGGCCCAACACTGAAGCTTTCTTT.

Note on this clone: This specimen includes other DNA sequences encoding the same CDR3. The chain combines TRBV28 with TRBJ1-2, with no clear D. Germline CDR1 reads MDHEN; CDR2 reads SYDVKM. The length of the CDR3 is 12 residues. Trimming left V 6 bases short and J 3 bases short, with 8 bases between. The CDR3 loop reads CASSLGDYGYTF. The CDR3 region has the DNA TGTGCCAGCAGCCTCGGGGACTATGGCTACACCTTC.

This CDR3 is CASSLLPTGEQYF. The CDR3 DNA follows: TGTGCCAGCAGTTTACTCCCTACGGGCGAGCAGTACTTC. The chain recombines TRBV12-3 or TRBV12-4 with TRBJ2-7; D not certain. V lost 2 bases, J lost 6 bases, and 11 bases lay in between. This CDR3 has 13 residues.

This clone was counted once. J is TRBJ1-5 and V is TRBV27, with TRBD1 identical over 8 bases. The J segment lost 4 bases and the V segment lost 7 bases, leaving 9 bases of the junction unmatched. The CDR3 has 15 amino acids. In germline, CDR1 is MNHEY, CDR2 SMNVEV (reference sequence). CDR3 coding DNA: TGTGCCAGCAAGAGTTCGGACAGGGAGAATCAGCCCCAGCATTTT. Amino acid sequence: CASKSSDRENQPQHF.

This chain links TRBV7-8 with TRBJ1-2, with 8 bases aligning to TRBD1. Per the germline V gene, CDR1 is SGHVS and CDR2 is FQNEAQ. The CDR3 contains 15 residues. J was trimmed by 4 bases and V by 6 bases; bases with no gene match: 10. CDR3: CASSYTGGISYGYTF. CDR3 coding DNA: TGTGCCAGCAGTTATACAGGGGGAATTAGCTATGGCTACACCTTC.